The rows below give T cell receptor beta chains drawn from one sample of a study of T cell responses to AZD1222 COVID-19 vaccine. The assay was immunoSEQ multiplex PCR, and TCRdb's table has in-frame clones only and misses some. The sample consists of roughly 200,000 clones, approximately 90% of them appearing once. The source material was peripheral blood, sampled 28 days after the second AZD1222 dose. The receptors shown here come from an adult who received the AZD1222 COVID-19 vaccine. Each CDR3 is given with its conserved first and last residue. A D gene is named only where the DNA matches it firmly. Clone size is given for some rows only: seen once, a few or many times, or a class if the clone is expanded.

TRBV6-5	.	.	TRBJ2-1	CASSYERGTQYNEQFF	TGTGCCAGCAGTTACGAGAGGGGTACACAGTACAATGAGCAGTTCTTC
TRBV5-4	.	few	TRBJ2-2	CAAVGTGELFF	TGTGCCGCGGTGGGTACCGGGGAGCTGTTTTTT
TRBV7-3	TRBD1	.	TRBJ1-6	CASSQQGVGSPLHF	TGTGCCAGCAGCCAACAGGGGGTAGGTTCACCCCTCCACTTT
TRBV16	.	.	TRBJ1-1	CASSRTAMNTEAFF	TGTGCCAGCAGTAGGACGGCAATGAACACTGAAGCTTTCTTT
TRBV6-2/TRBV6-3	.	.	TRBJ2-1	CASSYYSEQFF	TGTGCCAGCAGTTACTATAGTGAGCAGTTCTTC
TRBV5-1	TRBD1	.	TRBJ1-4	CASSLQGAQEKLFF	TGCGCCAGCAGCTTACAGGGGGCACAGGAAAAACTGTTTTTT
TRBV3-1/TRBV3-2	.	.	TRBJ2-7	CASSQRLLMRALGGDEQYF	TGTGCCAGCAGCCAGAGGCTATTAATGCGGGCCCTCGGTGGGGACGAGCAGTACTTC
TRBV3-1/TRBV3-2	.	.	TRBJ2-1	CASSQGLQSYNEQFF	TGTGCCAGCAGCCAAGGCCTCCAATCCTACAATGAGCAGTTCTTC
TRBV30	.	once	TRBJ1-3	CAWRGSYSGNTIYF	TGTGCCTGGAGGGGCAGCTACTCTGGAAACACCATATATTTT
TRBV7-9	.	.	TRBJ1-2	CASSFRVHGYTF	TGTGCCAGCAGCTTCCGGGTCCATGGCTACACCTTC
TRBV10-1	TRBD2	.	TRBJ2-2	CASSALAGDVTGELFF	TGCGCCAGCAGTGCCCTAGCGGGAGACGTCACCGGGGAGCTGTTTTTT
TRBV7-9	.	.	TRBJ2-2	CASSFTANTGELFF	TGTGCCAGCAGCTTTACGGCGAACACCGGGGAGCTGTTTTTT
TRBV28	.	.	TRBJ1-1	CASSLPQVGGTEAFF	TGTGCCAGCAGTTTGCCACAGGTTGGTGGCACTGAAGCTTTCTTT
TRBV5-1	.	once	TRBJ2-1	CASSLGGPGNEQFF	TGCGCCAGCAGCCTAGGCGGCCCGGGAAATGAGCAGTTCTTC
TRBV28	.	.	TRBJ1-5	CANSPRGDPNQPQHF	TGTGCCAACAGCCCCAGAGGGGACCCCAATCAGCCCCAGCATTTT
TRBV28	.	.	TRBJ1-2	CASSPLPRTDYGYTF	TGTGCCAGCAGCCCTTTGCCCCGGACGGACTATGGCTACACCTTC
TRBV12-3/TRBV12-4	TRBD1	.	TRBJ1-5	CASRDRVNQPQHF	TGTGCCAGCAGAGACAGGGTCAATCAGCCCCAGCATTTT
TRBV2	.	.	TRBJ1-4	CASRRSGTLLLEAREKLFF	TGTGCCAGCAGGAGGAGTGGGACACTACTTCTGGAGGCCCGAGAAAAACTGTTTTTT
TRBV24-1	.	.	TRBJ2-7	CATGQGAVNEQYF	TGTGCCACAGGCCAGGGAGCGGTCAACGAGCAGTACTTC
TRBV2	TRBD2	.	TRBJ2-7	CASSDRLRLAGTKTSEQYF	TGTGCCAGCAGTGACAGGCTGAGACTAGCGGGAACCAAGACAAGCGAGCAGTACTTC
TRBV4-1	.	.	TRBJ2-1	CASSQATGDSYNEQFF	TGCGCCAGCAGCCAAGCCACGGGAGATTCCTACAATGAGCAGTTCTTC
TRBV14	.	.	TRBJ1-2	CASSQTQGYYGYTF	TGTGCCAGCAGCCAAACACAGGGTTACTATGGCTACACCTTC